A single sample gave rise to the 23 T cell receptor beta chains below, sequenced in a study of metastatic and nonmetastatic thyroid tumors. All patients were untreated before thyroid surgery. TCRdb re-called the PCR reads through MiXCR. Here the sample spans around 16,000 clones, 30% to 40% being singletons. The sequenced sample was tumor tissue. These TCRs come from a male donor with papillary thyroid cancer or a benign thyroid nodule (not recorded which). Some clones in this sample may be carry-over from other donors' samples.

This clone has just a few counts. The CDR3 region is CASISSHPRTGWNQPQHF. CDR3 bases: TGTGCCAGTATTTCAAGTCACCCTAGGACAGGCTGGAATCAGCCCCAGCATTTT. The chain is built from TRBV19 and TRBJ1-5; 7 nucleotides agree with TRBD1. The CDR3 has 18 residues. CDR1 and CDR2 from the germline V gene are LNHDA and SQIVND (reference sequence). Trimming took 7 bases from V and 4 from J; bases not matched to a gene: 19.

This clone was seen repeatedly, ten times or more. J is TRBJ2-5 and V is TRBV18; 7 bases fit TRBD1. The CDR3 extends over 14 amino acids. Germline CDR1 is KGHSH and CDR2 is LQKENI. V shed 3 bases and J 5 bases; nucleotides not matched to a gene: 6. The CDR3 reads CASSPGTDVETQYF. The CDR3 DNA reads TGTGCCAGCTCACCTGGGACAGATGTGGAGACCCAGTACTTC.

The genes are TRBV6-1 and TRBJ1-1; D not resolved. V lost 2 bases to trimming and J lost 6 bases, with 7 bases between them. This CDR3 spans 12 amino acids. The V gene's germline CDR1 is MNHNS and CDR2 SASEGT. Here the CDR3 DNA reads TGTGCCAGCAGTGAATGGCCAGCTGAAGCTTTCTTT. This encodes CASSEWPAEAFF.

As DNA, the CDR3 is TGTGCCAGCAGTCAATCGGGTTTCAATGGCTACACCTTC. Protein product: CASSQSGFNGYTF. The V and J genes are TRBV6-5 and TRBJ1-2, with D hard to call. CDR3 length: 13 residues. Germline CDR1 reads MNHEY; CDR2 reads SVGAGI. V lost 5 bases and J lost 6, with 13 bases in between.

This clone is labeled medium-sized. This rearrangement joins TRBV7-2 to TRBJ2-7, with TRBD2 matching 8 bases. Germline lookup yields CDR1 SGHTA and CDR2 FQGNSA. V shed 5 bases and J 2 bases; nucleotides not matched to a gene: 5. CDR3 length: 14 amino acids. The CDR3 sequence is CASSRGGAPYEQYF. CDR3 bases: TGTGCCAGCAGCCGGGGGGGAGCCCCCTACGAGCAGTACTTC.

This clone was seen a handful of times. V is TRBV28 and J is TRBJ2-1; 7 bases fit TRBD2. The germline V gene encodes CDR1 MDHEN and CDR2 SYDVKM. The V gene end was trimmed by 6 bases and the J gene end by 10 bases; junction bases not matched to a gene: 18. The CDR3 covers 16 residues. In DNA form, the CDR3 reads TGTGCCAGCAGACCACATAGGGGACTACGAACTGGCGAGCAGTTCTTC. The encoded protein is CASRPHRGLRTGEQFF.

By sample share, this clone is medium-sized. The CDR3 spells CASHRTDSYNEQFF. The CDR3 nucleotides are TGTGCCAGCCACCGGACAGACTCCTACAATGAGCAGTTCTTC. V usage is TRBV19 and J usage is TRBJ2-1, with a tentative D call TRBD1 (6 bases). This CDR3 has 14 residues. The germline CDR1 and CDR2 sequences are LNHDA and SQIVND (reference sequence). Between the trimmed V and J ends, which lost 9 bases and 0 bases, there was a span of 12 bases.

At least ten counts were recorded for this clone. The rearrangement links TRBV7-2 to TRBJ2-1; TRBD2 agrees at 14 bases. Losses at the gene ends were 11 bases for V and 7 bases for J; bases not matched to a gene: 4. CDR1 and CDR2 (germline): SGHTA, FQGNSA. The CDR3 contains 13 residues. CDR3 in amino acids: CAEGLAGGNEQFF. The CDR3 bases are TGTGCCGAAGGACTAGCGGGAGGTAATGAGCAGTTCTTC.

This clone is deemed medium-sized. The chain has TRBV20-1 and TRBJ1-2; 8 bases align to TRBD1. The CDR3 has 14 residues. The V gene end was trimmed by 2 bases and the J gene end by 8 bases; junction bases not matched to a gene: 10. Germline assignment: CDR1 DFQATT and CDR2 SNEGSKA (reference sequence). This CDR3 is CSARMDRESEGYTF. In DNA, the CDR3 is TGCAGTGCTAGAATGGACAGGGAATCGGAGGGCTACACCTTC.

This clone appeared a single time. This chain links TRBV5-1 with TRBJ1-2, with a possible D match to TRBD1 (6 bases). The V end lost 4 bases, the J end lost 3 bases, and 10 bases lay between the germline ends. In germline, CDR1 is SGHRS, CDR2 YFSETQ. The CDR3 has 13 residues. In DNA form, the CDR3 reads TGCGCCAGCAGCACGGGGGGCTACTATGGCTACACCTTC. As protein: CASSTGGYYGYTF.

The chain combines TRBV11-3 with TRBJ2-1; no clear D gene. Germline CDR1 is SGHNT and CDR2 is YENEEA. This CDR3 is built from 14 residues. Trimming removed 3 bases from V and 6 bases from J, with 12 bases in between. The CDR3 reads CASSFLTGPNEQFF. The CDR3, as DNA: TGTGCCAGCAGCTTTTTGACTGGACCCAATGAGCAGTTCTTC.

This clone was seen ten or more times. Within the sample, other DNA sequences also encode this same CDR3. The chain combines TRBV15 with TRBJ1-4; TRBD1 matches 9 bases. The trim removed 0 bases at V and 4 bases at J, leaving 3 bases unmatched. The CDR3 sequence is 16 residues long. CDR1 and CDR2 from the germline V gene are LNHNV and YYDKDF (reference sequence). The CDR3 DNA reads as TGTGCCACCAGCAGAGATCAGACAGGGGGTAATGAAAAACTGTTTTTT. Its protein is CATSRDQTGGNEKLFF.

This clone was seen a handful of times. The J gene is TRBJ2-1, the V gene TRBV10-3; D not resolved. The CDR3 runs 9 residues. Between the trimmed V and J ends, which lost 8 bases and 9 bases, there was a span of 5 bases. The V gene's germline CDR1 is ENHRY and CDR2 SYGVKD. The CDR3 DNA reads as TGTGCCATCTCCGTTGAGCAGTTCTTC. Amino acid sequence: CAISVEQFF.

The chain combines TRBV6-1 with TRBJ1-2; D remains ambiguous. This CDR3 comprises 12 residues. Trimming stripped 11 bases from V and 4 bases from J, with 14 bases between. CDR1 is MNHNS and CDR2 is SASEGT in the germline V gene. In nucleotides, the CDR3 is TGTGCCGGTGGACCGGACGTCTATGGCTACACCTTC. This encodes CAGGPDVYGYTF.

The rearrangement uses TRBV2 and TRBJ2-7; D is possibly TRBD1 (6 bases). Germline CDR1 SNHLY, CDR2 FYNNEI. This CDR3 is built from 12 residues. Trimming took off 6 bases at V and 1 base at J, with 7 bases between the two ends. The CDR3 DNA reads TGTGCCAGCAGGGACAGTTCCTACGAGCAGTACTTC. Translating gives CASRDSSYEQYF.

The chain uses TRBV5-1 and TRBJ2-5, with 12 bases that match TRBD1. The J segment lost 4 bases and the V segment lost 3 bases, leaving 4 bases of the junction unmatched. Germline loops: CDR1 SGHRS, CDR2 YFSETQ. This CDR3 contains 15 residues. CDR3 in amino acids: CASSSGTGGGETQYF. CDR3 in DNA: TGCGCCAGCAGCTCCGGGACAGGGGGCGGAGAGACCCAGTACTTC.

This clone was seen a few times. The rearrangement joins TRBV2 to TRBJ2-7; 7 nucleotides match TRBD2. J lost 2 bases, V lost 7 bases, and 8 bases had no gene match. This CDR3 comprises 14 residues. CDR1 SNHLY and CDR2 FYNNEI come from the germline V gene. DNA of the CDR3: TGTGCCAGCACCGCGGGGAGGGGCCCCTACGAGCAGTACTTC. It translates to CASTAGRGPYEQYF.

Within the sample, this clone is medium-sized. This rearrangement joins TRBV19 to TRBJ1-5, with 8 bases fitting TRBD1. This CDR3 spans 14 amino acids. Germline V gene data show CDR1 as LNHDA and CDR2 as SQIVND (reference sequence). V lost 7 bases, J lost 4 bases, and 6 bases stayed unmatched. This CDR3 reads CASTQGVANQPQHF. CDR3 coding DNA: TGTGCCAGTACACAGGGGGTTGCGAATCAGCCCCAGCATTTT. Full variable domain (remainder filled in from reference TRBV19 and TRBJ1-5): DGGITQSPKYLFRKEGQNVTLSCEQNLNHDAMYWYRQDPGQGLRLIYYSQIVNDFQKGDIAEGYSVSREKKESFPLTVTSAQKNPTAFYLCASTQGVANQPQHFGDGTRLSIL.

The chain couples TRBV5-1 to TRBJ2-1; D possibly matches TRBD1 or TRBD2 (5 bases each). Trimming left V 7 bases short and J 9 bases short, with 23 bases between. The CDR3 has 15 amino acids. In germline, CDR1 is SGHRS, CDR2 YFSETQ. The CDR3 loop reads CASAEGTGPVPEQFF. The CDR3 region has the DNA TGCGCCAGCGCCGAGGGGACGGGACCCGTCCCTGAGCAGTTCTTC.

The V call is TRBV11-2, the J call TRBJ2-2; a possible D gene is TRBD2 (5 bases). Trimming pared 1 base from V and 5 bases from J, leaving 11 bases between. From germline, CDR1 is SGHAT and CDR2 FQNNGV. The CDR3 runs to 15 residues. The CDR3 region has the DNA TGTGCCAGCAGCTTAGCCGGGGTAGCAACCGGGGAGCTGTTTTTT. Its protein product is CASSLAGVATGELFF.

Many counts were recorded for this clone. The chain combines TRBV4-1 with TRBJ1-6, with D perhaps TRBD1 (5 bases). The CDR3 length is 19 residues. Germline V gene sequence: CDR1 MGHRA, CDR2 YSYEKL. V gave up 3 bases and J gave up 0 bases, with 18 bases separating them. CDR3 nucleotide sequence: TGCGCCAGCAGCCAGTCCTCCGGGACCGCGAGCTCCTATAATTCACCCCTCCACTTT. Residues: CASSQSSGTASSYNSPLHF.

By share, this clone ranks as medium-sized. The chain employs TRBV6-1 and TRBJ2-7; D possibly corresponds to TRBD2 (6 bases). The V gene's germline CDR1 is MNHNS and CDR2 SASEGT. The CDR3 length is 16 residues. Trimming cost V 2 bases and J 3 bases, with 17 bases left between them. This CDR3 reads CASSESPLASGYEQYF. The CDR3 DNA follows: TGTGCCAGCAGTGAATCGCCACTAGCTTCAGGCTACGAGCAGTACTTC.

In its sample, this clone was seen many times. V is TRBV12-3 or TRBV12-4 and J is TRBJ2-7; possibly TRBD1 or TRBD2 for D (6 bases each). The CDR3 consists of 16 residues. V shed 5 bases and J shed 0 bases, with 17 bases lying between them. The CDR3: CASSPWDGGSSYEQYF. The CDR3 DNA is TGTGCCAGCAGTCCCTGGGACGGGGGCAGCTCCTACGAGCAGTACTTC.